This T cell receptor beta chain was identified in a study of blood T cell repertoires in COVID-19. This CDR3 is 11 amino acids long. The V end lost 1 base, the J end lost 6 bases, and 3 bases lay between the germline ends. Germline V gene data show CDR1 as LNHDA and CDR2 as SQIVND (reference sequence). Here immunoSEQ multiplex PCR was the method, and the copy in TCRdb shows in-frame clones only, minus some. The table includes fewer than 350,000 clones, roughly 87% detected once. The sequencing sample was made of peripheral blood. The receptor comes from a man younger than 35 with active or convalescent COVID-19. This rearrangement joins TRBV19 to TRBJ1-2; no definite D call. CDR3 bases: TGTGCCAGTAGTATAGCAGATGGCTACACCTTC. It codes for CASSIADGYTF.